This TCR beta chain was obtained from a study of blood T cell repertoires in COVID-19. Turning to the study itself: The samples span acute and convalescent COVID-19 from the United States, Italy and Spain. From T cells, B-cell-depleted T cells, or PBMCs came the material, which was cDNA or gDNA.

While infection was still active, Seattle patients were enrolled and then followed longitudinally. In the authors' workflow: Amplification from reference gene primers served as the basis for estimated nucleated cell counts. This table comes from immunoSEQ multiplex PCR, and its TCRdb copy is limited to in-frame clones, with some not included. That table supplies the V and J calls and clone size; D and trimming were determined from the DNA. Here the sample spans approximately 160,000 clones, more than 85% being singletons. The CDR3 contains 18 residues. Germline CDR1 MGHRA, CDR2 YSYEKL. Trimming pared 0 bases from V and 4 bases from J, leaving 21 bases between.

This receptor was taken from a man between 60 and 75 years old with COVID-19, enrolled during active disease. Sequencing was done on a sample of peripheral blood. The chain combines TRBV4-1 with TRBJ1-1; D not resolved. CDR3 sequence (DNA): TGCGCCAGCAGCCAAGAATCCGGGATCCCCTCCGCGTCCACTGAAGCTTTCTTT. Its protein product is CASSQESGIPSASTEAFF.